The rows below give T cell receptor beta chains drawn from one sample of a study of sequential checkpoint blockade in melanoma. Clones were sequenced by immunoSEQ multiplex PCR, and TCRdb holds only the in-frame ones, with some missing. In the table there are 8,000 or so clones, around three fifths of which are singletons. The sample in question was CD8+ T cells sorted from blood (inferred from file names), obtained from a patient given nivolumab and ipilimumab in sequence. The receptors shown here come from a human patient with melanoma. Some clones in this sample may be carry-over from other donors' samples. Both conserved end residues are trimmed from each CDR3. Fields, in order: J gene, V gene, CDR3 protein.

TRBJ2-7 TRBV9 ASSVAGSTYEQY
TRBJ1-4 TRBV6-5 ASSYSFSSSNEKLF
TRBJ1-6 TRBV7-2 ASSLNFPGGWSPLH
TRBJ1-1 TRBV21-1 ASSKVSRVVGNTEAF
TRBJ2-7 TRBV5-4 ASSLAGGISYEQY
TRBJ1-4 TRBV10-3 AITQDNEKLF
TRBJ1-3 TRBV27 ASSLSRAGNTIY
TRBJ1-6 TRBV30 AWSDWTDPRGNSPLH
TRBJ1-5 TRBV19 ASSPGHSSSQPQH
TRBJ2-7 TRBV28 ASSLDRVLSYEQY
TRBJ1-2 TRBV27 ASSSRTGLVYGYT
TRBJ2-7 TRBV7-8 ASSFSQGGEQY
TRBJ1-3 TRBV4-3 ASSQLQVSSGNTIY
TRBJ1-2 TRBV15 ATSRVPRANYDYT
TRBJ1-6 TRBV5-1 ASSLAGGTYSPLH
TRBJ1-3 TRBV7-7 ASSPGQGTGNTIY
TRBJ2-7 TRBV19 ASSILADYEQY